This T cell receptor beta chain comes out of a study of T cells in Graves' hyperthyroidism and ophthalmopathy. Study observations and caveats: Most expanded thyroid clonotypes above 0.001 also appeared in blood. The model's output predicted ophthalmopathy at a median of roughly 6.9 months prior to onset.

Reasons for excluding patients were uncontrolled infection, other autoimmune disease, pregnancy or lactation. A remark on this clonotype: Antigen unknown. A clone one base away is much larger, so this may be a read error.

RNA transcripts were the template for amplifying TCR beta CDR3 regions. TCR CDR3 underwent first-round RT-PCR with the HTBI primer set. TCRdb redid the calling of the multiplex PCR reads with MiXCR, one entry per CDR3 protein. The sample has about 500,000 distinct CDR3 sequences, 46% seen once. The CDR3 contains 13 residues. V was trimmed by 6 bases and J by 7 bases, leaving 18 bases between them. In germline, CDR1 is SQVTM, CDR2 ANQGSEA. The V call is TRBV29-1, the J call TRBJ1-2; a possible D gene is TRBD1 (5 bases). The sequence came from an adult woman with Graves' disease, either hyperthyroidism or ophthalmopathy (not recorded which). The sequencing sample was made of peripheral blood or thyroid tissue (not recorded which). CDR3 bases: TGCAGCGTCGGATCGCCGGGGACGAGTGGCTACACCTTC. Its protein product is CSVGSPGTSGYTF.